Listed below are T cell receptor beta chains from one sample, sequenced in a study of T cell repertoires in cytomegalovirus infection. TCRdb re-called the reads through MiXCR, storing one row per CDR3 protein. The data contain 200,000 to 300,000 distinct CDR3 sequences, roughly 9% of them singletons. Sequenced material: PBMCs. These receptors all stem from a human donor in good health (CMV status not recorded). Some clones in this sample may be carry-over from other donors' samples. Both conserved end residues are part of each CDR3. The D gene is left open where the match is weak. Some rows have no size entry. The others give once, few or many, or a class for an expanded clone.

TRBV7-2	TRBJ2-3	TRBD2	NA	TGTGCCAGCAGCTTAGCCGGGACTAGGAGTGTCCCAGATACGCAGTATTTT	CASSLAGTRSVPDTQYF
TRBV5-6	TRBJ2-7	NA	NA	TGTGCCAGCAGCCCGGAGGCTAGCGCACACTCCTACGAGCAGTACTTC	CASSPEASAHSYEQYF
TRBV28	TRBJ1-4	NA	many	TGTGCCAGCTGGTCAAATGAAAAACTGTTTTTT	CASWSNEKLFF
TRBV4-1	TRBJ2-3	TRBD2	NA	TGCGCCAGCAGCCATGGACTAGCGGGGGGCCCAGATACGCAGTATTTT	CASSHGLAGGPDTQYF
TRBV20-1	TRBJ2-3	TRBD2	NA	TGCAGTGCTAGAGTTGTAGCGGGGCTAGCCTATGCGCAGTATTTT	CSARVVAGLAYAQYF
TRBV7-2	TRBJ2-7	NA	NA	TGTGCCAGCAGCTTAGCTGGGGATGTGGGGGTCTACGAGCAGTACTTC	CASSLAGDVGVYEQYF
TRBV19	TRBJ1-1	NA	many	TGTGCCAGTTCCCAAGTGAACACTGAAGCTTTCTTT	CASSQVNTEAFF
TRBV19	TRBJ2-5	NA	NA	TGTGCCAGAAGGGGAAGAAAGACCCAGTACTTC	CARRGRKTQYF
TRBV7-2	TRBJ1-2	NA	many	TGTGCCAGCAGCTTAGATTCAGGCGTCCCTGGCTACACCTTC	CASSLDSGVPGYTF
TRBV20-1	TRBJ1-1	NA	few	TGCAGTGCTTACAGGAACACTGAAGCTTTCTTT	CSAYRNTEAFF
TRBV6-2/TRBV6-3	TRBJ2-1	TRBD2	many	TGTGCCAGCAGTTCTGTCAGGACTAGCGGGAGTTTGCAGTTCTTC	CASSSVRTSGSLQFF
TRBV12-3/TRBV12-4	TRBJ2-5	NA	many	TGTGCCAGCAGGAAGGGTGTCGAGACCCAGTACTTC	CASRKGVETQYF
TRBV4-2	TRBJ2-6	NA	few	TGTGCCAGCAGCCAACTACAGGGTTCTGGGGCCAACGTCCTGACTTTC	CASSQLQGSGANVLTF
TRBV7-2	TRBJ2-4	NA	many	TGTGCCAGCAGCTCGGGGCAGCCTCTAGCCAAAAACATTCAGTACTTC	CASSSGQPLAKNIQYF
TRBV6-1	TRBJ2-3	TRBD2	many	TGTGCCAGCAGTCATTTAGCGGGACCGCTCCCGGATACGCAGTATTTT	CASSHLAGPLPDTQYF
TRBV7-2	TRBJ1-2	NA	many	TGTGCCAGCAGCTTTGGCACAAATCGCTACACCTTC	CASSFGTNRYTF
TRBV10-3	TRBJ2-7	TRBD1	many	TGTGCCATCAGTCCACTGGGACAGGGATACGAGCAGTACTTC	CAISPLGQGYEQYF
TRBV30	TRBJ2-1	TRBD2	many	TGTGCCTGGAGTTCGACTAGCAGCAACAATGAGCAGTTCTTC	CAWSSTSSNNEQFF
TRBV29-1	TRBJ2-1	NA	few	TGCAGCGTTGCTCGGGACCACAATGAGCAGTTCTTC	CSVARDHNEQFF
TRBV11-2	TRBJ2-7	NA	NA	TGTGCCAGCAGCTTAGCATCTTTCTCCTACGAGCAGTACTTC	CASSLASFSYEQYF
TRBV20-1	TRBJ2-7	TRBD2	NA	TGCAGTCAGACTGGTAGCGGGGCCTACGAGCAGTACTTC	CSQTGSGAYEQYF
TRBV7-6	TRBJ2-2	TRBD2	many	TGTGCCAGCAGCTTAGGGACTAGCGGCTCCGGGGAGCTGTTTTTT	CASSLGTSGSGELFF
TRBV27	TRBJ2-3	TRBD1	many	TGTGCCAGCAGTTTCCGACAGGGAAGCGCAGATACGCAGTATTTT	CASSFRQGSADTQYF
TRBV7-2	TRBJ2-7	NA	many	TGTGCCAGCACCTACGGGGGCAGCACCTACGAGCAGTACTTC	CASTYGGSTYEQYF
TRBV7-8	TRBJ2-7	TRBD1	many	TGTGCCAGCAGCTTCGGGACAGGGGGCTACGAGCAGTACTTC	CASSFGTGGYEQYF
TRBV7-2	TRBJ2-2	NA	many	TGTGCCAGCAGCTTAGGGGAAAGTGCCGGGGAGCTGTTTTTT	CASSLGESAGELFF
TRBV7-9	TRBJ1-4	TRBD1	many	TGTGCCAGCAGCACCCGACAGGGGGCTGGTGAAAAACTGTTTTTT	CASSTRQGAGEKLFF
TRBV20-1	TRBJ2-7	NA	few	TGCAGTGCTAGGGCCCTGGGACGCGCGGACGAGCAGTACTTC	CSARALGRADEQYF
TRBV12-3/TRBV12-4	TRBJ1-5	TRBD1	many	TGTGCCAGCAGAGGGACAGCCAATAGCAATCAGCCCCAGCATTTT	CASRGTANSNQPQHF
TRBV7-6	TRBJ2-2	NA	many	TGTGCCAGCAGCTTAGAGACGGGGGCTAGCTGGACCGGGGAGCTGTTTTTT	CASSLETGASWTGELFF
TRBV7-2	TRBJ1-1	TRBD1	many	TGTGCCAGCAGCTTCCGACAGGGCAGGAACACTGAAGCTTTCTTT	CASSFRQGRNTEAFF
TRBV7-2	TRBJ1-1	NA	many	TGTGCCAGCAGCTTAGTACGGGTAAACACTGAAGCTTTCTTT	CASSLVRVNTEAFF
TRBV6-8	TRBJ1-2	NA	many	TGTGCCAGCAGTTCCGCCTTCGGACGGAACGACTATGGCTACACCTTC	CASSSAFGRNDYGYTF
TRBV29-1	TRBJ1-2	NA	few	TGCAGCGTTCTAGGGCCAGCAGTCGCCTATGGCTACACCTTC	CSVLGPAVAYGYTF
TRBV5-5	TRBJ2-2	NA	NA	TGTGCCAGCAGCTTGGGGCCGACTAACACCGGGGAGCTGTTTTTT	CASSLGPTNTGELFF
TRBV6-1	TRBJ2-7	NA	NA	TGTGCCAGCACCGAATCCTACGAGCAGTACTTC	CASTESYEQYF
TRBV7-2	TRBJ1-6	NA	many	TGTGCCAGCAGCTTCCAGGAGGGTCTACAGTCACCCCTCCACTTT	CASSFQEGLQSPLHF
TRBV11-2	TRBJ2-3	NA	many	TGTGCCAGCAGCTTACAGCCTAGCACAGATACGCAGTATTTT	CASSLQPSTDTQYF
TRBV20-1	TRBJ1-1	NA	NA	TGCAGTGCTAGGCATAAAGGCGACGCTGAAGCTTTCTTT	CSARHKGDAEAFF
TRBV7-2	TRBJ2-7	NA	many	TGTGCCAGCAGCCCCCTCTACGAGCAGTACTTC	CASSPLYEQYF
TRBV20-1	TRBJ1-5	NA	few	TGCAGTGCTAGAGCCGGGGGGGGATCATGGTATCAGCCCCAGCATTTT	CSARAGGGSWYQPQHF
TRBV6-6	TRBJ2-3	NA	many	TGTGCCAGCAGACAAGGGGGATTCACAGATACGCAGTATTTT	CASRQGGFTDTQYF
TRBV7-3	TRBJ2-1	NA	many	TGTGCCAGCAGCTTAAGAGTTGTGGATGAGCAGTTCTTC	CASSLRVVDEQFF
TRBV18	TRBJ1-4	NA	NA	TGTGCCAGCTCATCAAAAGAAAAACTGTTTTTT	CASSSKEKLFF
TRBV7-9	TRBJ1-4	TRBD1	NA	TGTGCCAGCAGCTTACTAGGGGGCCTCACCAATGAAAAACTGTTTTTT	CASSLLGGLTNEKLFF
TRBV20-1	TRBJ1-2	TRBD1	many	TGCAGTGCTAGAACTGGGACAGGGCTCTGGGGCTACACCTTC	CSARTGTGLWGYTF
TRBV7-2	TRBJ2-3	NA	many	TGTGCCAGCAGCCTCGGCGGGGGCGCGGGCACAGATACGCAGTATTTT	CASSLGGGAGTDTQYF
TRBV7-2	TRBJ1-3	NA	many	TGTGCCAGCAGCGGACGCCGGATTCCTGGAAACACCATATATTTT	CASSGRRIPGNTIYF
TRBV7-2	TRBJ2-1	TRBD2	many	TGTGCCAGCAGCATCTCGAGACTAGCGGGAGTTGAGCAGTTCTTC	CASSISRLAGVEQFF
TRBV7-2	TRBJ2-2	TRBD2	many	TGTGCCAGCAGCTTATCCCCCCTAGCGGGAGCGAACACCGGGGAGCTGTTTTTT	CASSLSPLAGANTGELFF
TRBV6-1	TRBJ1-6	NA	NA	TGTGCCAGCAGCCAATACAGTTCCTATAATTCACCCCTCCACTTT	CASSQYSSYNSPLHF
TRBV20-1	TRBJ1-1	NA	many	TGCAGTGCTAGAGGCGGGGCGAACACTGAAGCTTTCTTT	CSARGGANTEAFF
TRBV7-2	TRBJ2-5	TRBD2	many	TGTGCCAGCAATGCGGCGGGAGCCCGAGGAGAGACCCAGTACTTC	CASNAAGARGETQYF